This T cell receptor (beta chain) was identified in a study of blood T cell repertoires in COVID-19. Study-wide background: Samples representing acute and convalescent COVID-19 were sourced from the United States, Italy and Spain. PBMCs, B-cell-depleted T cells, or T cells provided the cDNA or gDNA that made up the material.

Germline V CDR1 and CDR2: KGHSH, LQKENI. This CDR3 has 12 amino acids. Trimming shortened V by 6 bases and J by 9 bases, and 12 bases separated the two germline ends. Study processing details: For nucleated cells, counts were estimated from reference gene primer amplification. The protocol was immunoSEQ multiplex PCR, while the TCRdb copy is restricted to in-frame clones and leaves out a portion. V and J calls plus clone size are reproduced from that table; the DNA served to infer D and trimming. The data contain 110,000 to 150,000 clones, 82% of them seen just once; the ten biggest clones take up less than 5%.

The V gene is TRBV18, the J gene TRBJ2-1; no firm D call. The source is a woman older than 75 with acute or convalescent COVID-19. Sequences were obtained from peripheral blood. CDR3 in amino acids: CASSLAVGEQFF. CDR3 nucleotide sequence: TGTGCCAGCTCTCTCGCGGTGGGTGAGCAGTTCTTC. Looking up the rest from reference TRBV18 and TRBJ2-1 gives the full variable domain: NAGVMQNPRHLVRRRGQEARLRCSPMKGHSHVYWYRQLPEEGLKFMVYLQKENIIDESGMPKERFSAEFPKEGPSILRIQQVVRGDSAAYFCASSLAVGEQFFGPGTRLTVL.